A single sample is the source of the 31 T cell receptor beta chains below, sequenced in a study of shared clonotypes between healthy human individuals. Clones were sequenced by immunoSEQ multiplex PCR, and TCRdb holds only the in-frame ones, with some missing. Of 2.3 million or so clones listed, approximately 93% are singletons. Sequencing was carried out using naive CD4+ T cells from PBMCs. The subset was: CD45RA+ positively selected. The source is a man younger than 30 in good health. Some clones in this sample may be carry-over from other donors' samples.

The V call is TRBV11-2, the J call TRBJ1-1; D not resolved. The CDR3 runs to 13 residues. Germline V gene lookup returns CDR1 SGHAT and CDR2 FQNNGV. V dropped 4 bases and J dropped 2 bases, with 8 bases sitting between them. In nucleotides, the CDR3 is TGTGCCAGCAGCTCGAACATTAACACTGAAGCTTTCTTT. Translation gives CASSSNINTEAFF.

This clone has a single count. The V call is TRBV5-5, the J call TRBJ2-2; D ambiguous. The germline CDR1 and CDR2 sequences are SGHKS and YYEKEE (reference sequence). With 3 bases removed from V and 1 base from J, the gap between germline ends came to 7 bases. The CDR3 is 14 residues long. In DNA, the CDR3 is TGTGCCAGCAGCTCCCAACTGAACACCGGGGAGCTGTTTTTT. This gives the protein CASSSQLNTGELFF.

The genes are TRBV18 and TRBJ1-5; 7 bases are shared with TRBD1. The germline CDR1 and CDR2 sequences are KGHSH and LQKENI. The CDR3 runs to 16 residues. The ends lost 0 bases at V and 4 bases at J; junction bases unmatched: 6. The CDR3 loop reads CASSPPGDRENQPQHF. DNA of the CDR3: TGTGCCAGCTCACCACCGGGCGACAGGGAAAATCAGCCCCAGCATTTT.

This chain uses TRBV30 with TRBJ1-6; no reliable D call. V was trimmed by 1 base and J by 5 bases, leaving 6 bases between them. There are 13 residues in the CDR3. The germline gives CDR1 GTSNPN, CDR2 SVGIG (reference sequence). CDR3 loop: CAWSESNNSPLHF. CDR3 sequence (DNA): TGTGCCTGGAGTGAGAGTAATAATTCACCCCTCCACTTT.

V is TRBV7-3 and J is TRBJ1-3, with no clear D. Germline CDR1 is SGHTA and CDR2 is FQGTGA. This CDR3 is 15 amino acids long. The germline V and J ends were trimmed by 4 bases and 2 bases, with 12 bases remaining between them. CDR3 DNA sequence: TGTGCCAGCAGCTCCTTCGGGGATCCTGGAAACACCATATATTTT. It is translated as CASSSFGDPGNTIYF. The variable domain in full, with the rest retrieved from reference TRBV7-3 and TRBJ1-3, is GAGVSQTPSNKVTEKGKYVELRCDPISGHTALYWYRQSLGQGPEFLIYFQGTGAADDSGLPNDRFFAVRPEGSVSTLKIQRTERGDSAVYLCASSSFGDPGNTIYFGEGSWLTVV.

The chain links TRBV4-3 to TRBJ2-1; D is uncertain. The ends were cut back, 1 base at V and 4 bases at J, with 11 bases in the middle. Germline V CDR1 and CDR2: LGHNA, YSLEER. CDR3 length equals 15 residues. The DNA of the CDR3 is TGCGCCAGCAGCCAAGGGTGGGCCGCATACAATGAGCAGTTCTTC. This encodes CASSQGWAAYNEQFF.

This clone was seen just once. This chain links TRBV28 with TRBJ2-7, with D possibly matching TRBD2 (5 bases). V lost 6 bases to trimming and J lost 3 bases, with 18 bases between them. This CDR3 spans 15 amino acids. CDR1 MDHEN and CDR2 SYDVKM come from the germline V gene. CDR3 coding DNA: TGTGCCAGCAGCCTGGTGGGTCCCGGAGGCTACGAGCAGTACTTC. Protein: CASSLVGPGGYEQYF.

Of note for this clone: This sample includes further DNA sequences coding for the same CDR3. The chain carries TRBV7-2 and TRBJ2-7; the D call may be TRBD1 or TRBD2 (5 bases each). Germline CDR1 is SGHTA and CDR2 is FQGNSA. Trimming pared 1 base from V and 3 bases from J, leaving 7 bases between. The CDR3 loop spans 13 amino acids. The CDR3 region is CASSLVGGYEQYF. The CDR3 nucleotides are TGTGCCAGCAGCTTAGTTGGGGGCTACGAGCAGTACTTC.

The CDR3 nucleotides are TGTGCCAGTAGCCCTCACCAAACTACAGCGATCTCTGGAAACACCATATATTTT. Its translation is CASSPHQTTAISGNTIYF. The chain combines TRBV19 with TRBJ1-3; no firm D call. Germline V gives CDR1 LNHDA, CDR2 SQIVND (reference sequence). With 6 bases removed from V and 0 bases from J, the gap between germline ends came to 21 bases. The CDR3 has 18 amino acids.

The CDR3 protein is CAWNLAALDTQYF. In nucleotides, the CDR3 is TGTGCCTGGAACCTGGCGGCGCTTGATACGCAGTATTTT. V usage is TRBV30 and J usage is TRBJ2-3; D remains unclear. Germline loops: CDR1 GTSNPN, CDR2 SVGIG (reference sequence). This CDR3 region has 13 residues. With 4 bases removed from V and 6 bases from J, the gap between germline ends came to 14 bases.

The chain has TRBV10-2 and TRBJ1-1; a possible D gene is TRBD1 (6 bases). Deletions cut 8 bases from V and 3 bases from J, with 16 bases between. CDR3 size: 14 residues. Germline assignment: CDR1 WSHSY and CDR2 SAAADI. CDR3 loop: CASRRGVEDTEAFF. The CDR3, as DNA: TGCGCCAGCCGGAGGGGGGTGGAGGACACTGAAGCTTTCTTT.

CDR3 bases: TGTGCCAGCAGTCGAGGGGCCGGACTACCCAACAATGAGCAGTTCTTC. Amino acids: CASSRGAGLPNNEQFF. This chain uses TRBV6-6 with TRBJ2-1; the D gene is possibly TRBD2 (6 bases). The ends were cut back, 5 bases at V and 5 bases at J, with 19 bases in the middle. Germline-derived CDR1 and CDR2 are MNHNY and SVGAGI (reference sequence). CDR3 size: 16 residues.

This chain connects TRBV6-6 to TRBJ2-3; 11 nucleotides agree with TRBD2. The CDR3 covers 16 residues. CDR1 and CDR2 (germline): MNHNY, SVGAGI (reference sequence). The V gene end was trimmed by 6 bases and the J gene end by 2 bases; junction bases not matched to a gene: 7. The CDR3 region is CASRSTSGSLTDTQYF. CDR3 sequence (DNA): TGTGCCAGCAGGTCCACTAGCGGGAGTCTCACAGATACGCAGTATTTT.

The chain couples TRBV6-6 to TRBJ2-7; no reliable D call. Between the trimmed V and J ends, which lost 5 bases and 7 bases, there was a span of 12 bases. Germline V CDR1 and CDR2: MNHNY, SVGAGI (reference sequence). This CDR3 is 12 amino acids long. The CDR3 region is CASSPWVPEQYF. DNA of the CDR3: TGTGCCAGCAGTCCCTGGGTCCCGGAGCAGTACTTC.

The chain joins TRBV7-2 to TRBJ2-5; no clear D gene. The CDR3 consists of 12 residues. Trimming cost V 5 bases and J 7 bases, with 11 bases left between them. Germline CDR1 reads SGHTA; CDR2 reads FQGNSA. CDR3 nucleotides: TGTGCCAGCAGCCAGAGTACTGGGACCCAGTACTTC. This gives the protein CASSQSTGTQYF.

The CDR3 region has the DNA TGTGCCAGCAGCTCTACTAGCACCCGCTACGAGCAGTACTTC. This codes for CASSSTSTRYEQYF. The chain couples TRBV5-4 to TRBJ2-7; TRBD2 might be the D (6 bases). The germline CDR1 and CDR2 sequences are SGHNT and YYREEE (reference sequence). This CDR3 contains 14 residues. Trimming left V 3 bases short and J 3 bases short, with 13 bases between.

The chain couples TRBV28 to TRBJ1-2; D is possibly TRBD1 (6 bases). The V gene's germline CDR1 is MDHEN and CDR2 SYDVKM. V shed 5 bases and J shed 0 bases, with 19 bases lying between them. The CDR3 spans 17 residues. CDR3 residues: CASSPRRGAVPNYGYTF. In nucleotides, the CDR3 is TGTGCCAGCAGTCCGCGGAGGGGGGCAGTTCCTAACTATGGCTACACCTTC.

As concerns this clone: This CDR3 is also generated by other DNA sequences in the sample. The chain carries TRBV28 and TRBJ2-7, with a weak D call TRBD1 (6 bases). Germline CDR1 and CDR2: MDHEN and SYDVKM. Trimming removed 6 bases at V and 4 bases at J, with 13 bases between. The length of the CDR3 is 13 residues. The CDR3 reads CASSLGHPYEQYF. The CDR3 DNA reads TGTGCCAGCAGCCTGGGACATCCTTACGAGCAGTACTTC. The whole variable domain, remainder taken from reference TRBV28 and TRBJ2-7, is DVKVTQSSRYLVKRTGEKVFLECVQDMDHENMFWYRQDPGLGLRLIYFSYDVKMKEKGDIPEGYSVSREKKERFSLILESASTNQTSMYLCASSLGHPYEQYFGPGTRLTVT.

This chain uses TRBV5-1 with TRBJ2-2; 11 bases are a match to TRBD2. The CDR3 totals 16 residues. Germline lookup yields CDR1 SGHRS and CDR2 YFSETQ. V was pared by 3 bases and J by 5 bases, with 6 bases of the junction left unmatched. The chain's CDR3 is CASSSIAGGKTGELFF. The CDR3 coding sequence is TGCGCCAGCAGCTCAATAGCGGGAGGGAAAACCGGGGAGCTGTTTTTT.

The chain couples TRBV27 to TRBJ2-5; unclear D gene. CDR1 is MNHEY and CDR2 is SMNVEV in the germline V gene (reference sequence). Trimming shortened V by 7 bases and J by 5 bases, and 14 bases separated the two germline ends. The CDR3 spans 13 residues. The CDR3 spells CASKPDRWETQYF. The CDR3 nucleotides are TGTGCCAGCAAACCGGACCGGTGGGAGACCCAGTACTTC.

Turning to this clone: At the DNA level, this CDR3 is encoded by other sequences in the same sample as well. V usage is TRBV29-1 and J usage is TRBJ2-7, with D possibly matching TRBD1 (5 bases). The germline V gene has CDR1 SQVTM and CDR2 ANQGSEA. The ends were cut back, 1 base at V and 2 bases at J, with 9 bases in the middle. This CDR3 region has 13 residues. CDR3 region: CSVEGQGAYEQYF. DNA for the CDR3: TGCAGCGTTGAAGGGCAGGGCGCCTACGAGCAGTACTTC.

This rearrangement joins TRBV6-1 to TRBJ1-4; D is unclear. CDR3 length: 11 residues. The germline V gene encodes CDR1 MNHNS and CDR2 SASEGT. With 4 bases removed from V and 3 bases from J, the gap between germline ends came to 0 bases. CDR3 DNA: TGTGCCAGCAGTGCTAATGAAAAACTGTTTTTT. This sequence encodes CASSANEKLFF.

The V call is TRBV6-5, the J call TRBJ2-1, with TRBD1 identical over 10 bases. V was pared by 6 bases and J by 4 bases, with 3 bases of the junction left unmatched. The CDR3 covers 14 residues. The germline CDR1 and CDR2 sequences are MNHEY and SVGAGI. CDR3 region: CASRDRGEYNEQFF. CDR3 nucleotides: TGTGCCAGCAGGGACAGGGGGGAGTACAATGAGCAGTTCTTC.

The CDR3 coding sequence is TGTGCCTGGAGTGGATTTATGGAGCAGTTCTTC. Translation: CAWSGFMEQFF. The chain joins TRBV30 to TRBJ2-1; D gene ambiguous. There are 11 residues in the CDR3. V lost 1 base and J 10 bases, leaving 8 bases between the germline ends. Germline CDR1 and CDR2: GTSNPN and SVGIG (reference sequence).

CDR3 protein: CASSYQRGQETQYF. The CDR3 nucleotides read TGTGCCAGCAGTTACCAGCGGGGACAAGAGACCCAGTACTTC. The chain joins TRBV7-2 to TRBJ2-5; TRBD2 matches 7 bases. This CDR3 is 14 amino acids long. Per the germline V gene, CDR1 is SGHTA and CDR2 is FQGNSA. The V segment lost 6 bases and the J segment 2 bases; nucleotides outside the gene matches: 6.

The chain uses TRBV6-1 and TRBJ2-7; D is uncertain. The CDR3 contains 13 residues. V lost 6 bases, J lost 6 bases, and 15 bases lay in between. Germline V CDR1 and CDR2: MNHNS, SASEGT. CDR3 protein: CASSQRLAGEQYF. In DNA, the CDR3 is TGTGCCAGCAGCCAGCGACTTGCTGGCGAGCAGTACTTC.

This chain uses TRBV5-1 with TRBJ1-2; D unclear. Germline assignment: CDR1 SGHRS and CDR2 YFSETQ. CDR3 size: 13 residues. V was cut by 0 bases and J by 4 bases, with 7 bases left in between. The CDR3 bases are TGCGCCAGCAGCTTGGGGGCCTCCTATGGCTACACCTTC. Protein sequence: CASSLGASYGYTF.

The chain employs TRBV7-9 and TRBJ2-7, with a possible D match to TRBD1 (6 bases). The CDR3 is 13 residues long. The ends were cut back, 1 base at V and 6 bases at J, with 10 bases in the middle. CDR1 is SEHNR, CDR2 FQNEAQ, per germline (reference sequence). CDR3 DNA sequence: TGTGCCAGCAGCTTAGGGGCAGGGGTCGAGCAGTACTTC. Translated, it gives CASSLGAGVEQYF.

The chain carries TRBV29-1 and TRBJ2-5, with D perhaps being TRBD1 or TRBD2 (5 bases each). Looked up from germline, CDR1 is SQVTM and CDR2 is ANQGSEA. Between the trimmed V and J ends, which lost 7 bases and 4 bases, there was a span of 22 bases. CDR3 size: 15 residues. CDR3 coding DNA: TGCAGCGGGACGAACCGGGACCTCATGGGAGAGACCCAGTACTTC. Residues: CSGTNRDLMGETQYF.

This clone has only one observation. The chain recombines TRBV28 with TRBJ2-7; D may be TRBD2 (7 bases). This CDR3 is 16 amino acids long. From germline, CDR1 is MDHEN and CDR2 SYDVKM. With 2 bases removed from V and 5 bases from J, the gap between germline ends came to 19 bases. In nucleotides, the CDR3 is TGTGCCAGCAGTTTAAGCGGGACACCTACAAACCACGAGCAGTACTTC. It encodes CASSLSGTPTNHEQYF.

This clone was recorded only once. The chain is built from TRBV7-9 and TRBJ2-1; D gene uncertain. Germline values: CDR1 SEHNR, CDR2 FQNEAQ (reference sequence). Trimming cost V 2 bases and J 4 bases, with 9 bases left between them. This CDR3 has 14 residues. CDR3 bases: TGTGCCAGCAGCTTATCCCTTCCTTACAATGAGCAGTTCTTC. The encoded protein is CASSLSLPYNEQFF.